The clone carrying this T cell receptor (beta chain) showed up just a few times. The source of the sample is a study of T cell repertoires in cytomegalovirus infection. TCRdb recomputed calls from the reads with MiXCR, one row per CDR3 protein. The table lists more than 400,000 distinct CDR3 sequences, roughly 29% of them singletons. Trimming took off 0 bases at V and 2 bases at J, with 18 bases between the two ends. This CDR3 is built from 18 residues. Germline-derived CDR1 and CDR2 are MNHNS and SASEGT. Material: PBMCs. This clonotype was sampled from a human donor in good health (CMV status not recorded). Some clones in this sample may be carry-over from other donors' samples. The J gene is TRBJ2-3, the V gene TRBV6-1; D gene uncertain. DNA for the CDR3: TGTGCCAGCAGTGAAGCGGCCCCCCGATACACAATCACAGATACGCAGTATTTT. Translated: CASSEAAPRYTITDTQYF.